This TCR beta chain was recovered during a study of OX40 agonist ivuxolimab in advanced cancers. Across the study: Prior checkpoint blockade (anti-PD-1, anti-PD-L1 or anti-CTLA-4) was permitted; 35% to 50% had it.

Produced via immunoSEQ multiplex PCR; TCRdb's table is partial and in-frame only. The sample holds some 33,000 clones, approximately 80% seen once. Patients with a history of autoimmune disease or on systemic immunosuppression were excluded. Germline assignment: CDR1 SGHVS and CDR2 FNYEAQ. Trimming shortened V by 5 bases and J by 7 bases, and 15 bases separated the two germline ends. This CDR3 is built from 13 residues. The material sequenced was CD4+ or CD8+ T cells sorted from blood, taken in a trial of the OX40 agonist ivuxolimab. The chain employs TRBV7-6 and TRBJ2-7; weak D call: TRBD1 (5 bases). The receptor was derived from an adult with an advanced solid tumor such as melanoma, head and neck, liver or kidney cancer. In DNA, the CDR3 is TGTGCCAGCAGCCTCTTACAGGCAGGGGAGCAGTACTTC. Protein sequence: CASSLLQAGEQYF.